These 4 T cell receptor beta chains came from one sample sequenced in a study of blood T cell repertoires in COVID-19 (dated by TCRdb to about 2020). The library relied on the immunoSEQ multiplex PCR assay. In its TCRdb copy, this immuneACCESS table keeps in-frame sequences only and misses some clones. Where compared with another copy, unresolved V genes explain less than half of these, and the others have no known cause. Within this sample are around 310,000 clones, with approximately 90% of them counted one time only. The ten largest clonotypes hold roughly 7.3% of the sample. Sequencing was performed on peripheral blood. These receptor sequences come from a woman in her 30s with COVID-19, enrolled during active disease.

The CDR3 DNA sequence: TGCGCCAGCAGCCAAGATGGATTTACAGGGACCGGGGAGCTGTTTTTT. Translated, it gives CASSQDGFTGTGELFF. The chain links TRBV4-1 to TRBJ2-2, with a possible D match to TRBD1 (6 bases). V lost 0 bases and J lost 5, with 13 bases in between. CDR1 is MGHRA, CDR2 YSYEKL, per germline. This CDR3 spans 16 amino acids.

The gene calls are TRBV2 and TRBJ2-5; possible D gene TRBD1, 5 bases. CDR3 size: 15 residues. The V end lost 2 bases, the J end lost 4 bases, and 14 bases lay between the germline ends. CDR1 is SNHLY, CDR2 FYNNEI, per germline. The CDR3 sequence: CASSERAGLGETQYF. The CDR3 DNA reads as TGTGCCAGCAGTGAAAGGGCAGGGTTAGGAGAGACCCAGTACTTC.

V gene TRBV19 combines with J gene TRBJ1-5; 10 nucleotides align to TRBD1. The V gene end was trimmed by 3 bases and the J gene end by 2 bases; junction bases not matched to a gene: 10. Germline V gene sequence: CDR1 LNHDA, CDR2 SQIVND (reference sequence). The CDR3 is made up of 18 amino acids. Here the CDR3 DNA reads TGTGCCAGTAGTATTCTGGCGCCCGGGACAGGGGGCAATCAGCCCCAGCATTTT. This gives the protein CASSILAPGTGGNQPQHF.

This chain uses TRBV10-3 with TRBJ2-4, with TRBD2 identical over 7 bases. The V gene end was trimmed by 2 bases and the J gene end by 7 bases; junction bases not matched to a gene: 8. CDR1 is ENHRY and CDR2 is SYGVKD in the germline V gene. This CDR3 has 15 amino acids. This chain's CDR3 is CAISEAGTGGNIQYF. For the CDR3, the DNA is TGTGCCATCAGTGAGGCCGGGACGGGAGGTAACATTCAGTACTTC.